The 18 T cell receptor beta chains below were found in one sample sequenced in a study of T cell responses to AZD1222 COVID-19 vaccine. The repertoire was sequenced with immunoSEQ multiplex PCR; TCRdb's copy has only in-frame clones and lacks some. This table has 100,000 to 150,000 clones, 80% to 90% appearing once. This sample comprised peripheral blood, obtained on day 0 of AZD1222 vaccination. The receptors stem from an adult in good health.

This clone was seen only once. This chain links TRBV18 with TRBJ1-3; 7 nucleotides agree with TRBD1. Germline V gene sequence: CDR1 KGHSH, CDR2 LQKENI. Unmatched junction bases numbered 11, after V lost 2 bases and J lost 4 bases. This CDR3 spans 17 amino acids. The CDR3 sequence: CASSPTQSTGSGNTIYF. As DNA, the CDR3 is TGTGCCAGCTCACCAACACAATCGACAGGGTCCGGAAACACCATATATTTT.

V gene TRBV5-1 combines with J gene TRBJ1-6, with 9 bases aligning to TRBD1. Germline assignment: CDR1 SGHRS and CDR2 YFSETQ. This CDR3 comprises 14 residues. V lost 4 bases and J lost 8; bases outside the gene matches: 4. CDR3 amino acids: CASSLQGADSPLHF. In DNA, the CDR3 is TGCGCCAGCAGCCTACAGGGGGCTGATTCACCCCTCCACTTT.

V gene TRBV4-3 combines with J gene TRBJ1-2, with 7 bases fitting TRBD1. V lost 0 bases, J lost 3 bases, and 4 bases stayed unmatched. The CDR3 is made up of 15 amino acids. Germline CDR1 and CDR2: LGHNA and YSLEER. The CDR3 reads CASSQEGRGDYGYTF. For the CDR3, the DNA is TGCGCCAGCAGCCAAGAGGGCAGGGGGGACTATGGCTACACCTTC.

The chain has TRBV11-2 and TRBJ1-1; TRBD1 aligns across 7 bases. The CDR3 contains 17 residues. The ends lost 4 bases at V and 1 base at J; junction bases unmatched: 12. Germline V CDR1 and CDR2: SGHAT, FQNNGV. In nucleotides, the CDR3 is TGTGCCAGCAGCTCGACAGGGTGGGGGGACAGGAACACTGAAGCTTTCTTT. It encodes CASSSTGWGDRNTEAFF. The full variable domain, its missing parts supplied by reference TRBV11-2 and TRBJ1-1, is EAGVAQSPRYKIIEKRQSVAFWCNPISGHATLYWYQQILGQGPKLLIQFQNNGVVDDSQLPKDRFSAERLKGVDSTLKIQPAKLEDSAVYLCASSSTGWGDRNTEAFFGQGTRLTVV.

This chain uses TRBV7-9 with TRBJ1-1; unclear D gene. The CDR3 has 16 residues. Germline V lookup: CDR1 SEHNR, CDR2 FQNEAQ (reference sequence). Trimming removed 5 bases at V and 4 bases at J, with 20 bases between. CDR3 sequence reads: CASSPRLGEKGTEAFF. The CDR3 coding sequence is TGTGCCAGCAGCCCGAGACTCGGTGAGAAGGGCACTGAAGCTTTCTTT.

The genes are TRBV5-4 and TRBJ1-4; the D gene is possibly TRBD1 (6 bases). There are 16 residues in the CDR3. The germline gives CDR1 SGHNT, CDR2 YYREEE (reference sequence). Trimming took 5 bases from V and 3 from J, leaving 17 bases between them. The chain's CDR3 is CASSSFFEGANEKLFF. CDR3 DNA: TGTGCCAGCAGTTCCTTTTTTGAGGGGGCTAATGAAAAACTGTTTTTT.

This CDR3 is CAISDAPPRGELFF. CDR3 DNA: TGTGCCATCAGTGATGCGCCCCCGCGCGGGGAGCTGTTTTTT. This rearrangement joins TRBV10-3 to TRBJ2-2; D is unresolved. CDR1 is ENHRY and CDR2 is SYGVKD in the germline V gene. V was pared by 3 bases and J by 7 bases, with 12 bases between. This CDR3 contains 14 residues.

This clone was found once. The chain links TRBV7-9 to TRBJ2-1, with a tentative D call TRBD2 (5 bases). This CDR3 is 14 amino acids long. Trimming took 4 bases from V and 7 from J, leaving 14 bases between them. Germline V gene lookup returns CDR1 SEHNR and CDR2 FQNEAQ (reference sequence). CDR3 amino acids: CASSYLTPGNEQFF. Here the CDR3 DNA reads TGTGCCAGCAGCTACTTGACTCCGGGAAATGAGCAGTTCTTC.

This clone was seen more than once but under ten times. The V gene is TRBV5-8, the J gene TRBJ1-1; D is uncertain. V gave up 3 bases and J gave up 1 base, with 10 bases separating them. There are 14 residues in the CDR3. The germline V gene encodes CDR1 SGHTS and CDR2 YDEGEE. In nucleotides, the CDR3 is TGTGCCAGCAGCTCCGGGCCCAGGAACACTGAAGCTTTCTTT. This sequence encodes CASSSGPRNTEAFF.

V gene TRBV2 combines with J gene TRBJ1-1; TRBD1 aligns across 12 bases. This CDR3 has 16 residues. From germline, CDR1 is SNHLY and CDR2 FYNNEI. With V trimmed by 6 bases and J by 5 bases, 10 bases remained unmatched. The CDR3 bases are TGTGCCAGCAGGCCCGGGACAGGGGGCGCGGTGACTGAAGCTTTCTTT. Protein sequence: CASRPGTGGAVTEAFF.

As DNA, the CDR3 is TGTGCCAGCAGCTCCGCAGGGGTGGGAAACACCATATATTTT. This encodes CASSSAGVGNTIYF. This chain uses TRBV7-2 with TRBJ1-3, with D maybe TRBD1 (6 bases). This CDR3 spans 14 amino acids. Germline CDR1 and CDR2: SGHTA and FQGNSA. V was shortened by 4 bases and J by 4 bases, with 11 bases between the two germline ends.

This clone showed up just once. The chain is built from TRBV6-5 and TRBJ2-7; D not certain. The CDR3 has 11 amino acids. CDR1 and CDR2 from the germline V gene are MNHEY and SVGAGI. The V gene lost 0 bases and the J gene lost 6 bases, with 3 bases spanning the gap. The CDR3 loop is CASSYSGEQYF. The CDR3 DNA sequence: TGTGCCAGCAGTTACTCTGGCGAGCAGTACTTC.

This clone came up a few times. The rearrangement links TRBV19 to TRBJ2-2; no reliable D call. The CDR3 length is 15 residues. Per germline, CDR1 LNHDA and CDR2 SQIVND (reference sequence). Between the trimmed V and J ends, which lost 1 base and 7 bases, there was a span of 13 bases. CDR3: CASSIAPRLGGELFF. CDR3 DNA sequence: TGTGCCAGTAGTATAGCCCCGCGGCTGGGCGGGGAGCTGTTTTTT.

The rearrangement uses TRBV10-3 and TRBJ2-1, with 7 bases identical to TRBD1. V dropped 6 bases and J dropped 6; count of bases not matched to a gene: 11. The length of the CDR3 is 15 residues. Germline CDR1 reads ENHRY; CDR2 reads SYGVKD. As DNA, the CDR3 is TGTGCCATCAGCTCGACAGGGACATCACTCAATGAGCAGTTCTTC. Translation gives CAISSTGTSLNEQFF.

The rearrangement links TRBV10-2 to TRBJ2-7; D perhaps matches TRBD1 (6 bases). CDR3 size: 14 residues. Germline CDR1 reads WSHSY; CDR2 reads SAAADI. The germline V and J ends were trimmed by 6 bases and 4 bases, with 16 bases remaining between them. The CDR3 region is CASRIDRNLYEQYF. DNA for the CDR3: TGCGCCAGCAGAATAGACAGGAATCTATACGAGCAGTACTTC.

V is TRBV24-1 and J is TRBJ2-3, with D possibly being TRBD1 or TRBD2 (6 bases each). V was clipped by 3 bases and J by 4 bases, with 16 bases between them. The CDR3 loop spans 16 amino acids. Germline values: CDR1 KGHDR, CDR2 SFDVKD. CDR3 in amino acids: CATSDPQGRGADTQYF. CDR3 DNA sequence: TGTGCCACCAGTGATCCACAGGGTAGGGGGGCAGATACGCAGTATTTT.

In nucleotides, the CDR3 is TGTGCCATCAGTGATTGGACTAGCGGGATCACAGATACGCAGTATTTT. Translated: CAISDWTSGITDTQYF. The chain carries TRBV10-3 and TRBJ2-3; TRBD2 agrees at 12 bases. Trimming at V came to 3 bases and at J to 2 bases, leaving 3 bases not matched to a gene. Per the germline V gene, CDR1 is ENHRY and CDR2 is SYGVKD. There are 16 residues in the CDR3.

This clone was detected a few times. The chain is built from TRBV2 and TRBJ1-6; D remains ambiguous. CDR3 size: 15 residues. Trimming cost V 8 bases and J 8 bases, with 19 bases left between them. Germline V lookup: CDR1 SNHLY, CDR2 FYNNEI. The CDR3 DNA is TGTGCCAGCCAGGCAACGAGGGAAAGAGATTCACCCCTCCACTTT. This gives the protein CASQATRERDSPLHF.